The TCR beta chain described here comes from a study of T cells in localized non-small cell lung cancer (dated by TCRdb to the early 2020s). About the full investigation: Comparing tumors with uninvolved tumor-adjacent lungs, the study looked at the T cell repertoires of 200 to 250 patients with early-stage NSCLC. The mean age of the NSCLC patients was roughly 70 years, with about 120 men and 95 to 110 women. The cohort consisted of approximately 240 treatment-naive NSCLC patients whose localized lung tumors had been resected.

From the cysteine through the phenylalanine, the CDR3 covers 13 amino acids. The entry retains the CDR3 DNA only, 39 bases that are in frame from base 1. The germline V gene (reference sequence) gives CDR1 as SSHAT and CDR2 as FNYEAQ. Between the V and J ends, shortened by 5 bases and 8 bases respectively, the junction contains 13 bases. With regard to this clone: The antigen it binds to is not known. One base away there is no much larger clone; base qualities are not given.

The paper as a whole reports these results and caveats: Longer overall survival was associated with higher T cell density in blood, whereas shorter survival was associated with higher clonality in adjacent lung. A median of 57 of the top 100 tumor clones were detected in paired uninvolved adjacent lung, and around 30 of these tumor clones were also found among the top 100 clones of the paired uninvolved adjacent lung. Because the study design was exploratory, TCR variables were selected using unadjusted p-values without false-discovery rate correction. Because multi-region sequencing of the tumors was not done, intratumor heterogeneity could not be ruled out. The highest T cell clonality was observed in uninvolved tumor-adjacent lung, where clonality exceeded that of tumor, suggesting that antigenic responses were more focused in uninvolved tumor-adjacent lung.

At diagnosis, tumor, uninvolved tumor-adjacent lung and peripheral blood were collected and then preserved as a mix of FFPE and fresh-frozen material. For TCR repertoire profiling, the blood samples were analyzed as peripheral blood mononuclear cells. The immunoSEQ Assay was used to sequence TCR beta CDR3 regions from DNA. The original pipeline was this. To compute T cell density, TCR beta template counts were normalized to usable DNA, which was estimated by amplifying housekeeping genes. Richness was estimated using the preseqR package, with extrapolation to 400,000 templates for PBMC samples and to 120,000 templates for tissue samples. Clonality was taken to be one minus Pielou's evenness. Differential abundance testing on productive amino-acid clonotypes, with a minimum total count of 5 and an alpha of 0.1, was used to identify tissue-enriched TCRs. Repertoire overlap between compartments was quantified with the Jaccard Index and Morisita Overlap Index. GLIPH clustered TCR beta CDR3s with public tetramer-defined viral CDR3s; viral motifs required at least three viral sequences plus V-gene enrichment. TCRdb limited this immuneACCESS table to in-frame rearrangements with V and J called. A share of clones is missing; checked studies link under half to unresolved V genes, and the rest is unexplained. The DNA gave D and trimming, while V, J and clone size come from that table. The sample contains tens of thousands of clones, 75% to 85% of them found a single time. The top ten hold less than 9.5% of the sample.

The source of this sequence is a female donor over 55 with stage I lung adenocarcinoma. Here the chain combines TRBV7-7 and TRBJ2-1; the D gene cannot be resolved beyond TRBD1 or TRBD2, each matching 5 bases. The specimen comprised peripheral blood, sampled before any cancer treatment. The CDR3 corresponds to CASSISRGDEQFF. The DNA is TGTGCCAGCAGCATATCGAGGGGCGATGAGCAGTTCTTC.